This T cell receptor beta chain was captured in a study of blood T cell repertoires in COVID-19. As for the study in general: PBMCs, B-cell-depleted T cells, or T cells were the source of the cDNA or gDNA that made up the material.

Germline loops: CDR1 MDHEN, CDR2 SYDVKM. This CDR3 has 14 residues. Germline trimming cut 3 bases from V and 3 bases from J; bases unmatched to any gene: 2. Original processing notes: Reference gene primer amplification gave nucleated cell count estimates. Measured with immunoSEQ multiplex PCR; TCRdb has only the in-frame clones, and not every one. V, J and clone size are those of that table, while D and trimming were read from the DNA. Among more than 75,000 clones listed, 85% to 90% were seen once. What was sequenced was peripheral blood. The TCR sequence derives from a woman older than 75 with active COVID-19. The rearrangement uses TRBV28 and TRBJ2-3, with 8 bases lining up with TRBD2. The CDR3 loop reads CASSFREGTDTQYF. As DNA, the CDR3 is TGTGCCAGCAGTTTCCGGGAGGGTACAGATACGCAGTATTTT.